Following are 25 T cell receptor beta chains from one sample sequenced in a study of cytomegalovirus exposure and HLA in healthy donors. With 60 Vbeta and 13 Jbeta primers, the PCR was carried out. Some clones are missing from TCRdb's copy, which holds only in-frame ones; the method was immunoSEQ multiplex PCR. The sample contains under 150,000 clones, about three quarters of which appear only once. Sequencing input: PBMCs. These receptors all come from a human donor in good health.

The chain joins TRBV30 to TRBJ2-5; 8 positions match TRBD1. The J call may be faulty, since TRBJ2-7 better matches the DNA end. From germline, CDR1 is GTSNPN and CDR2 SVGIG (reference sequence). CDR3 size: 12 residues. The CDR3 nucleotides are TGTGCCGGAGACAGGGGCTCCTACGAGCAGTACTTC. It translates to CAGDRGSYEQYF.

To note about this clone: Distinct nucleotide sequences in the sample also encode this CDR3. The V gene is TRBV5-1, the J gene TRBJ1-5; D not resolved. V was pared by 0 bases and J by 0 bases, with 7 bases between. Looked up from germline, CDR1 is SGHRS and CDR2 is YFSETQ. The CDR3 length is 15 residues. The CDR3 sequence is CASSLGGASNQPQHF. The CDR3 nucleotides read TGCGCCAGCAGCTTGGGAGGAGCTAGCAATCAGCCCCAGCATTTT. The full variable domain, its missing parts supplied by reference TRBV5-1 and TRBJ1-5, is KAGVTQTPRYLIKTRGQQVTLSCSPISGHRSVSWYQQTPGQGLQFLFEYFSETQRNKGNFPGRFSGRQFSNSRSEMNVSTLELGDSALYLCASSLGGASNQPQHFGDGTRLSIL.

The chain recombines TRBV6-5 with TRBJ2-1; the D gene is possibly TRBD2 (6 bases). Trimming took 8 bases from V and 10 from J, leaving 15 bases between them. The CDR3 totals 12 residues. Per the germline V gene, CDR1 is MNHEY and CDR2 is SVGAGI. This CDR3 reads CASGVRAGEQFF. The CDR3 DNA reads TGTGCCAGCGGTGTTAGGGCGGGGGAGCAGTTCTTC.

The V call is TRBV10-3, the J call TRBJ1-4; perhaps TRBD1 as D (6 bases). The V end was cut by 3 bases, the J end by 5 bases, with 16 bases between. The CDR3 sequence is 16 residues long. Germline V gene data show CDR1 as ENHRY and CDR2 as SYGVKD. CDR3 in amino acids: CAISDSRQAANEKLFF. In DNA, the CDR3 is TGTGCCATCAGTGATTCCCGACAGGCAGCAAATGAAAAACTGTTTTTT.

The V call is TRBV7-3, the J call TRBJ2-3; no clear D gene. CDR3 length: 13 residues. The ends were cut back, 5 bases at V and 1 base at J, with 7 bases in the middle. Germline loops: CDR1 SGHTA, CDR2 FQGTGA. The CDR3 spells CASSPTRTDTQYF. The CDR3 coding sequence is TGTGCCAGCAGCCCAACTCGCACAGATACGCAGTATTTT. The entire variable domain, with the rest obtained from reference TRBV7-3 and TRBJ2-3, is as follows: GAGVSQTPSNKVTEKGKYVELRCDPISGHTALYWYRQSLGQGPEFLIYFQGTGAADDSGLPNDRFFAVRPEGSVSTLKIQRTERGDSAVYLCASSPTRTDTQYFGPGTRLTVL.

The rearrangement links TRBV5-1 to TRBJ1-1; D not resolved. Trimming cost V 0 bases and J 3 bases, with 6 bases left between them. Germline V gene data show CDR1 as SGHRS and CDR2 as YFSETQ. The CDR3 runs to 13 residues. CDR3 in amino acids: CASSLDGDTEAFF. Here the CDR3 DNA reads TGCGCCAGCAGCTTGGACGGGGACACTGAAGCTTTCTTT.

The V gene is TRBV5-3, the J gene TRBJ2-6; D is uncertain. TRBV5-3 is noted as an ORF with a role that remains uncertain. The V and J ends lost 6 bases and 4 bases respectively, with 17 bases between them. The CDR3 covers 16 residues. The DNA of the CDR3 is TGTGCCAGAAACTCACCCGAATCCCCCGGGGCCAACGTCCTGACTTTC. It encodes CARNSPESPGANVLTF.

This clone has just a few counts. The CDR3 protein is CASSPGGSYNEQFF. CDR3 sequence (DNA): TGTGCCAGCTCACCTGGAGGATCCTACAATGAGCAGTTCTTC. The chain carries TRBV18 and TRBJ2-1; D is perhaps TRBD2 (5 bases). The germline V and J ends were trimmed by 3 bases and 1 base, with 7 bases remaining between them. Looked up from germline, CDR1 is KGHSH and CDR2 is LQKENI. The CDR3 has 14 residues.

This chain connects TRBV2 to TRBJ2-5; D uncertain. V was pared by 8 bases and J by 1 base, with 5 bases between. This CDR3 spans 11 amino acids. Germline V gene lookup returns CDR1 SNHLY and CDR2 FYNNEI. In nucleotides, the CDR3 is TGTGCCAGCGCAGTCCAAGAGACCCAGTACTTC. It is translated as CASAVQETQYF.

The CDR3 DNA reads as TGTGCCAGCAGTCCGGGAGTTTCTGCCTACGAGCAGTACTTC. Protein sequence: CASSPGVSAYEQYF. V gene TRBV28 combines with J gene TRBJ2-7; D is possibly TRBD2 (6 bases). Germline V gives CDR1 MDHEN, CDR2 SYDVKM. The CDR3 extends over 14 amino acids. V was shortened by 5 bases and J by 2 bases, with 13 bases between the two germline ends.

V and J are TRBV28 and TRBJ1-5, with D maybe TRBD1 (5 bases). Trimming stripped 7 bases from V and 0 bases from J, with 7 bases between. Germline lookup yields CDR1 MDHEN and CDR2 SYDVKM. There are 13 residues in the CDR3. Here the CDR3 reads CASIGGSNQPQHF. The CDR3 DNA sequence: TGTGCCAGCATCGGGGGTAGCAATCAGCCCCAGCATTTT.

A few counts support this clone. This chain uses TRBV4-3 with TRBJ2-5; the match to TRBD1 covers 7 bases. Losses at the gene ends were 0 bases for V and 11 bases for J; bases not matched to a gene: 21. The germline CDR1 and CDR2 sequences are LGHNA and YSLEER. The CDR3 has 18 residues. In DNA, the CDR3 is TGCGCCAGCAGCCAAGATCGGTTTGCAGCTGACAGGGCGGAGGAGCAGTACTTC. It yields the protein CASSQDRFAADRAEEQYF.

The rearrangement uses TRBV9 and TRBJ2-7; D may be TRBD1 (8 bases). This CDR3 has 15 residues. CDR1 and CDR2 from the germline V gene are SGDLS and YYNGEE. V shed 3 bases and J shed 5 bases, with 18 bases lying between them. CDR3 in amino acids: CASSASGQGRNEQYF. In DNA, the CDR3 is TGTGCCAGCAGCGCTAGCGGACAGGGTCGCAACGAGCAGTACTTC.

The chain recombines TRBV29-1 with TRBJ1-1, with a possible D match to TRBD1 (6 bases). The V gene lost 4 bases and the J gene lost 11 bases, with 20 bases spanning the gap. This CDR3 spans 13 amino acids. Germline V lookup: CDR1 SQVTM, CDR2 ANQGSEA. The CDR3 DNA follows: TGCAGCGTTGCCCATACGACAGGCCCCGGGGCTTTCTTT. Amino acid sequence: CSVAHTTGPGAFF.

This clone was recorded only once. The CDR3 region is CASSPQGAGINTEAFF. For the CDR3, the DNA is TGTGCCAGCAGCCCTCAAGGGGCAGGGATTAACACTGAAGCTTTCTTT. This rearrangement joins TRBV9 to TRBJ1-1; weak D call: TRBD1 (5 bases). Trimming cost V 4 bases and J 2 bases, with 18 bases left between them. The CDR3 runs 16 residues. The germline CDR1 and CDR2 sequences are SGDLS and YYNGEE. The full variable domain, its missing parts supplied by reference TRBV9 and TRBJ1-1, is DSGVTQTPKHLITATGQRVTLRCSPRSGDLSVYWYQQSLDQGLQFLIQYYNGEERAKGNILERFSAQQFPDLHSELNLSSLELGDSALYFCASSPQGAGINTEAFFGQGTRLTVV.

The J gene is TRBJ1-5, the V gene TRBV18; D gene ambiguous. V was trimmed by 3 bases and J by 5 bases, leaving 14 bases between them. The germline gives CDR1 KGHSH, CDR2 LQKENI. CDR3 length: 15 amino acids. CDR3 protein: CASSPAGSLYQPQHF. The CDR3 coding sequence is TGTGCCAGCTCACCGGCAGGCTCTCTCTATCAGCCCCAGCATTTT.

V is TRBV5-1 and J is TRBJ2-7, with 9 positions matching TRBD1. Trimming cost V 4 bases and J 7 bases; bases outside gene matches: 12. In germline, CDR1 is SGHRS, CDR2 YFSETQ. This CDR3 is 15 amino acids long. Here the CDR3 reads CASSPTGTGSSEQYF. CDR3 DNA sequence: TGCGCCAGCAGCCCGACCGGGACAGGGTCGAGTGAGCAGTACTTC.

The chain combines TRBV10-3 with TRBJ1-2, with D possibly TRBD1 on 6 matching bases. Trimming stripped 6 bases from V and 8 bases from J, with 16 bases between. The CDR3 has 13 residues. Germline CDR1 and CDR2: ENHRY and SYGVKD. The CDR3 nucleotides are TGTGCCATCAGCTCACGAACAGGGTGGGGCTACACCTTC. This sequence encodes CAISSRTGWGYTF.

The genes are TRBV9 and TRBJ1-4; 7 bases fit TRBD1. Germline CDR1 SGDLS, CDR2 YYNGEE. CDR3 size: 13 residues. The V and J ends lost 3 bases and 7 bases, in that order; junction bases with no gene match: 3. The CDR3 loop reads CASSARQGEKLFF. CDR3 nucleotide sequence: TGTGCCAGCAGCGCCCGACAGGGTGAAAAACTGTTTTTT.

The J gene is TRBJ2-7, the V gene TRBV18, with 7 bases matching TRBD1. Trimming at V came to 4 bases and at J to 3 bases, leaving 6 bases not matched to a gene. This CDR3 is 14 amino acids long. The germline V gene encodes CDR1 KGHSH and CDR2 LQKENI. The DNA for the CDR3 is TGTGCCAGCTCACGGACAGGTAGTTTCTACGAGCAGTACTTC. It translates to CASSRTGSFYEQYF.

A few counts support this clone. The rearrangement joins TRBV28 to TRBJ2-7; 10 bases agree with TRBD1. Germline CDR1 reads MDHEN; CDR2 reads SYDVKM. The CDR3 loop spans 15 amino acids. V was pared by 4 bases and J by 4 bases, with 7 bases of the junction left unmatched. This chain's CDR3 is CASSYGTGDPYEQYF. CDR3 bases: TGTGCCAGCAGTTACGGGACAGGGGACCCGTACGAGCAGTACTTC.

The chain links TRBV13 to TRBJ1-1; D possibly corresponds to TRBD1 (6 bases). The ends were cut back, 5 bases at V and 4 bases at J, with 17 bases in the middle. Germline CDR1 reads PRHDT; CDR2 reads FYEKMQ (reference sequence). CDR3 length: 15 amino acids. The CDR3 region is CASSLKQGLVTEAFF. The CDR3 bases are TGTGCCAGCAGCCTCAAACAGGGTTTGGTCACTGAAGCTTTCTTT.

The genes are TRBV11-2 and TRBJ1-2; D remains unclear. The V gene's germline CDR1 is SGHAT and CDR2 FQNNGV. This CDR3 comprises 14 residues. Deletions cut 5 bases from V and 2 bases from J, with 12 bases between. CDR3 DNA: TGTGCCAGCAGCCTGGGAGCGACAAACTATGGCTACACCTTC. Translated: CASSLGATNYGYTF. Variable domain in full (rest from reference TRBV11-2 and TRBJ1-2): EAGVAQSPRYKIIEKRQSVAFWCNPISGHATLYWYQQILGQGPKLLIQFQNNGVVDDSQLPKDRFSAERLKGVDSTLKIQPAKLEDSAVYLCASSLGATNYGYTFGSGTRLTVV.

This clone has only a few counts. V is TRBV5-4 and J is TRBJ1-6, with D perhaps matching TRBD1 (5 bases). CDR1 SGHNT and CDR2 YYREEE come from the germline V gene (reference sequence). The CDR3 loop spans 14 amino acids. The V and J ends lost 1 base and 10 bases respectively, with 12 bases between them. CDR3 coding DNA: TGTGCCAGCAGCTTGCAGGGTCAACGCTCACCCCTCCACTTT. This sequence encodes CASSLQGQRSPLHF.

The chain carries TRBV21-1 and TRBJ2-5; the tabulated D call, TRBD1, remains unverified against the DNA. TRBV21-1 is reported as a pseudogene. The CDR3 consists of 13 residues. The CDR3 DNA sequence: TGTGCCAGCATCTCATACTACAGGGTTGACCAGTACTTC. Translation: CASISYYRVDQYF.